Below are 2 T cell receptor beta chains sequenced from a single sample in a study of blood T cell repertoires in COVID-19. Clones were read by immunoSEQ multiplex PCR, and TCRdb kept only the in-frame ones, dropping some. The repertoire consists of roughly 170,000 clones, with approximately 80% occurring once and the leading ten covering roughly 12%. The specimen was PBMCs or T cells enriched from blood (not recorded which). These receptor sequences come from a man aged 50 or older who had recovered from COVID-19.

The genes are TRBV29-1 and TRBJ1-1; D not resolved. V was clipped by 0 bases and J by 4 bases, with 3 bases between them. Germline V gene data show CDR1 as SQVTM and CDR2 as ANQGSEA. The CDR3 has 11 residues. CDR3 sequence reads: CSVEDRTEAFF. CDR3 DNA sequence: TGCAGCGTTGAAGATCGCACTGAAGCTTTCTTT.

This chain joins TRBV9 and TRBJ2-3; no firm D call. Per germline, CDR1 SGDLS and CDR2 YYNGEE. CDR3 length equals 15 residues. V dropped 0 bases and J dropped 2 bases, with 10 bases sitting between them. The CDR3 protein is CASSVGSSNTDTQYF. In nucleotides, the CDR3 is TGTGCCAGCAGCGTAGGCAGTTCAAACACAGATACGCAGTATTTT.